The entry below gives a single T cell receptor (beta chain) sequence along with its context. The sampling schedule covered blood at baseline, cycle 4 day 1, and cycle 7 day 1. The source of the sample is a study of OX40 agonist ivuxolimab in advanced cancers. Only in-frame clones appear in the TCRdb table, and some are missing; sequencing was by immunoSEQ multiplex PCR. The sample yields about 100,000 clones, 90% seen once. V lost 3 bases to trimming and J lost 7 bases, with 17 bases between them. CDR3 length: 15 amino acids. Germline lookup yields CDR1 SGHDT and CDR2 YYEEEE. This receptor was taken from an adult with an advanced solid tumor such as melanoma, head and neck, liver or kidney cancer. The chain combines TRBV5-6 with TRBJ2-1, with D tentatively TRBD2 (5 bases). The sequencing used CD4+ or CD8+ T cells sorted from blood, collected in a trial of the OX40 agonist ivuxolimab. CDR3 nucleotides: TGTGCCAGCAGCTCACTGAGGACTTGGGATAATGAGCAGTTCTTC. Encoded protein: CASSSLRTWDNEQFF.